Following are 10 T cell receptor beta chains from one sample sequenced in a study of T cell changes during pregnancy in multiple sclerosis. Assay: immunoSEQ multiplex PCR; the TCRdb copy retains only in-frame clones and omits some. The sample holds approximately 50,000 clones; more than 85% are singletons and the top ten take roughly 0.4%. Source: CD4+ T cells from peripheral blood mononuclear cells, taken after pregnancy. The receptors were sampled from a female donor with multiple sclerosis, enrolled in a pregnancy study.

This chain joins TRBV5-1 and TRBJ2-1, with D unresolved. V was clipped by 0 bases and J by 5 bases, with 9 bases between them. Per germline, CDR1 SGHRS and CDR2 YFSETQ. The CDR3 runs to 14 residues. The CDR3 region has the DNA TGCGCCAGCAGCTTGGGGTACCAGAACAATGAGCAGTTCTTC. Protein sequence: CASSLGYQNNEQFF.

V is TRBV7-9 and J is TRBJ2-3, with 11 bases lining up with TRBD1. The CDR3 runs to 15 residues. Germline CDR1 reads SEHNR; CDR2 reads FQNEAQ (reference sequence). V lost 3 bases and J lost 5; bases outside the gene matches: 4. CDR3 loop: CASSFPGQGGDTQYF. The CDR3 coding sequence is TGTGCCAGCAGCTTCCCGGGACAGGGGGGAGATACGCAGTATTTT.

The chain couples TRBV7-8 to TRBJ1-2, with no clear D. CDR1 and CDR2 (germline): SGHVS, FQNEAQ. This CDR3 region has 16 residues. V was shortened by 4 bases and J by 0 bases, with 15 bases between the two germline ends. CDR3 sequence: CASSSTGFRTNYGYTF. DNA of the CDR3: TGTGCCAGCAGCTCCACCGGGTTTCGGACTAACTATGGCTACACCTTC.

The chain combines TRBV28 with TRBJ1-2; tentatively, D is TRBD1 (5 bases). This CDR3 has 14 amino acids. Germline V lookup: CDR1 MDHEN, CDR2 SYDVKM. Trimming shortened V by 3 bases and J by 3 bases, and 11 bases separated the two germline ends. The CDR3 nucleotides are TGTGCCAGCAGTTTGGGGGGGATAGACTATGGCTACACCTTC. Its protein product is CASSLGGIDYGYTF.

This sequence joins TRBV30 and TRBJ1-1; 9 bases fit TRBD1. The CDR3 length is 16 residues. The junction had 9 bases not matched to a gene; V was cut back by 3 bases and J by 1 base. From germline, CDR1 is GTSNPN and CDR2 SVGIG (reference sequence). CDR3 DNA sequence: TGTGCCTGGAGAGCCCGACAGGGGGGAAGGAACACTGAAGCTTTCTTT. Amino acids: CAWRARQGGRNTEAFF.

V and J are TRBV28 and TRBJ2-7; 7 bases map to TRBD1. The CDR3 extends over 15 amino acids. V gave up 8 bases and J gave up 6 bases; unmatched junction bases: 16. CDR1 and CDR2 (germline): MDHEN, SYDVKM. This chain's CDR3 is CASVEHRGPSSEQYF. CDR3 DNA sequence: TGTGCCAGCGTTGAGCACAGGGGTCCTAGTAGCGAGCAGTACTTC.

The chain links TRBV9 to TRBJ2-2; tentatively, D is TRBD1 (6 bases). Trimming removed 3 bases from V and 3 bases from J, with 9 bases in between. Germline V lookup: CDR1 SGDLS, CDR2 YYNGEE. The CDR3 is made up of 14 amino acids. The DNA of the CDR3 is TGTGCCAGCAGCGCGCAGGGGTACACCGGGGAGCTGTTTTTT. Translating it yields CASSAQGYTGELFF.

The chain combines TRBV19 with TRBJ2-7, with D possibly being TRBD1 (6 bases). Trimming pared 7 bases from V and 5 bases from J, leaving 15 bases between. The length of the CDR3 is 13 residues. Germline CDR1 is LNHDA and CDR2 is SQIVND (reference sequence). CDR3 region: CASTNDRFHEQYF. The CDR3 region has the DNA TGTGCCAGTACCAACGACAGGTTCCACGAGCAGTACTTC.

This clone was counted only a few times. The CDR3 reads CASSSERDTEAFF. CDR3 DNA sequence: TGTGCCAGCAGCTCCGAGCGGGACACTGAAGCTTTCTTT. The chain joins TRBV2 to TRBJ1-1; D uncertain. The CDR3 consists of 13 residues. CDR1 is SNHLY, CDR2 FYNNEI, per germline. Trimming took 6 bases from V and 3 from J, leaving 11 bases between them.

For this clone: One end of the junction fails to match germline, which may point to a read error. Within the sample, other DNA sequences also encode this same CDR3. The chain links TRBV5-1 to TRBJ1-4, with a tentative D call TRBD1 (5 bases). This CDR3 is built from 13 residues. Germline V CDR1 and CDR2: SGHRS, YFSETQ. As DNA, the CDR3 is TGCGCCAGCAGTTTGGCAGGGAACGAAAAACTGTTTTTT. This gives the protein CASSLAGNEKLFF.